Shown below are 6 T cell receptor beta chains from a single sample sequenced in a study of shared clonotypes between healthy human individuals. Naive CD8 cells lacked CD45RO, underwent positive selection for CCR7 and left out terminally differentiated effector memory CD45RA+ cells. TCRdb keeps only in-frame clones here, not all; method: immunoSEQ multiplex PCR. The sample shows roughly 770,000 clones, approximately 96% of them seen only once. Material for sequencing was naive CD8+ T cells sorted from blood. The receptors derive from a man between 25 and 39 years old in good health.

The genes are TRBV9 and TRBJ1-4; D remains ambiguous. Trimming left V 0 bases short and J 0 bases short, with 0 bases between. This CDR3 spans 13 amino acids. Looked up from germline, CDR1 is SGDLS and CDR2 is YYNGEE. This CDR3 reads CASSVATNEKLFF. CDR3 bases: TGTGCCAGCAGCGTAGCAACTAATGAAAAACTGTTTTTT.

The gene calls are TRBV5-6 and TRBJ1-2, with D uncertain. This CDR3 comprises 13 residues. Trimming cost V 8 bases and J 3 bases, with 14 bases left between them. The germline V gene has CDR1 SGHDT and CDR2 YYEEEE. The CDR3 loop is CASSTFLDYGYTF. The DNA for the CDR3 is TGTGCCAGTAGCACATTCCTAGACTATGGCTACACCTTC.

This chain's CDR3 is CASSLEISGGLTPYEQYF. CDR3 coding DNA: TGTGCCAGCAGCTTAGAGATTAGCGGGGGCTTAACGCCCTACGAGCAGTACTTC. The rearrangement links TRBV11-2 to TRBJ2-7; 9 nucleotides align to TRBD2. Per the germline V gene, CDR1 is SGHAT and CDR2 is FQNNGV. The CDR3 covers 18 residues. V trimming: 0 bases; J trimming: 2 bases; junction bases outside the gene matches: 11.

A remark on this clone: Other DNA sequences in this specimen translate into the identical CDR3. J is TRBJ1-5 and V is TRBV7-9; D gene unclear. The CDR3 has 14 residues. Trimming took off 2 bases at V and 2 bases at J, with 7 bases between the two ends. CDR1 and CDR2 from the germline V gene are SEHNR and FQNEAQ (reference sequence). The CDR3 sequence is CASSLSTGNQPQHF. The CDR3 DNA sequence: TGTGCCAGCAGCTTAAGTACAGGCAATCAGCCCCAGCATTTT.

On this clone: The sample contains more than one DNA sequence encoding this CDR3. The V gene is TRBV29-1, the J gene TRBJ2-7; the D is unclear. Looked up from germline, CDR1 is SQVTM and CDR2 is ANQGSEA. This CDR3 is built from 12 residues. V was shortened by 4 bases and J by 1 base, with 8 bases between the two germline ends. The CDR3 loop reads CSVVGDSYEQYF. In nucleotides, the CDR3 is TGCAGCGTTGTAGGAGATTCCTACGAGCAGTACTTC.

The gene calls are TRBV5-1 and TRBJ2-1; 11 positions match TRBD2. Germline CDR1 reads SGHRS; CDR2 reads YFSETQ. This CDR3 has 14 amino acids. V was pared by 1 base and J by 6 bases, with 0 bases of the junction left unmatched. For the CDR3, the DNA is TGCGCCAGCAGCTTGCTAGCGGGAGGCAATGAGCAGTTCTTC. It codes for CASSLLAGGNEQFF.